This is a list of T cell receptor beta chains from one sample in a study of CD8 T cells in ankylosing spondylitis. TCRdb re-derived calls from the 5' RACE reads in MiXCR, one entry per CDR3 protein. The table shows 180,000 or so distinct CDR3 sequences, with 11% occurring only once. The sample consisted of blood, either unsorted or a sorted T cell fraction (not recorded which). These receptors were collected from a male donor with ankylosing spondylitis or in good health (not recorded which). The CDR3 runs from the conserved cysteine through the conserved F or W. A D gene is named only where the DNA matches it firmly. Clone size, where shown, is once, few, many, or a class for clones that have expanded.

d_call clone_size j_call v_call cdr3_nt cdr3_aa
TRBD2 many TRBJ2-7 TRBV6-5 TGTGCCAGCAGTTACGGGGGGGTGGACTACGAGCAGTACTTC CASSYGGVDYEQYF
NA NA TRBJ1-6 TRBV7-2 TGTGCCAGCAGCGGGGAGGACAGTATTCGTGCCTCACCCCTCCACTTT CASSGEDSIRASPLHF
NA many TRBJ1-1 TRBV6-6 TGTGCCAGCAGTCCACGCCATGAAGCTTTCTTT CASSPRHEAFF
NA many TRBJ2-3 TRBV7-6 TGTGCCAGCAGCCCCCTTGGCGCCACAGATACGCAGTATTTT CASSPLGATDTQYF
NA many TRBJ2-1 TRBV20-1 TGCAGTGCTATTCCGGGACGGTCGCCAAATGAGCAGTTCTTC CSAIPGRSPNEQFF
NA NA TRBJ2-2 TRBV7-9 TGTGCCAGCAGCGATTCCCCTAGCGCGGACACCGGGGAGCTGTTTTTT CASSDSPSADTGELFF
NA many TRBJ1-6 TRBV12-3/TRBV12-4 TGTGCCAGCAGAACCGGGACAAACTATAATTCACCCCTCCACTTT CASRTGTNYNSPLHF
NA few TRBJ2-7 TRBV12-3/TRBV12-4 TGTGCCAGCAGTATGGGGGCCTTTCGGCGCGAGCAGTACTTC CASSMGAFRREQYF
NA NA TRBJ1-2 TRBV29-1 TGCAGCGTTGAGTGGGGAGACTATGGCTACACCTTC CSVEWGDYGYTF
TRBD2 NA TRBJ2-3 TRBV12-3/TRBV12-4 TGTGCCAGCAGCCGGACTAGCGGGACCACAGATACGCAGTATTTT CASSRTSGTTDTQYF
NA NA TRBJ2-1 TRBV5-4 TGTGCCAGCAGCTTGGCGATCCTAGGGGGCTCCTACAATGAGCAGTTCTTC CASSLAILGGSYNEQFF
NA many TRBJ1-1 TRBV5-5 TGTGCCAGCAGCTTGGGGGGCAGGGAGAACACTGAAGCTTTCTTT CASSLGGRENTEAFF
NA NA TRBJ2-1 TRBV29-1 TGCAGCGTTGCCAGGGCCACCTACAATGAGCAGTTCTTC CSVARATYNEQFF
TRBD2 many TRBJ2-7 TRBV5-1 TGCGCCAGCAGCCCCTTGAGCGGGGGTAGCTACGAGCAGTACTTC CASSPLSGGSYEQYF
TRBD1 many TRBJ1-5 TRBV28 TGTGCCACCCTTGACAGGGGTGGCAATCAGCCCCAGCATTTT CATLDRGGNQPQHF
TRBD2 many TRBJ2-3 TRBV9 TGTGCCAGCAGCGTCTCGGGGGGGGACTACACAGATACGCAGTATTTT CASSVSGGDYTDTQYF
NA many TRBJ1-4 TRBV6-6 TGTGCCAGCAGCCCAGGGAACGGAAAACTGTTTTTT CASSPGNGKLFF
NA many TRBJ2-5 TRBV24-1 TGTGCCACCAGTGGTGGCGAAATTTGGGAGACCCAGTACTTC CATSGGEIWETQYF
NA few TRBJ1-5 TRBV5-6 TGTGCCAGCAGCTTCTTCAATCAGCCCCAGCATTTT CASSFFNQPQHF
NA many TRBJ2-1 TRBV12-3/TRBV12-4 TGTGCCAGCAGTCCAGGGGGACTCGGAAGGAATGAGCAGTTCTTC CASSPGGLGRNEQFF
NA many TRBJ2-5 TRBV20-1 TGCAGTGCTAGAGCATTGGCCAGGGGAGAGACCCAGTACTTC CSARALARGETQYF
TRBD1 many TRBJ1-6 TRBV20-1 TGCAGTGCCGGGACAGGGAATTCACCCCTCCACTTT CSAGTGNSPLHF
TRBD1 NA TRBJ1-2 TRBV6-1 TGTGCCAGCAGTCAAATGGGGGACAGCACCTATGGCTACACCTTC CASSQMGDSTYGYTF
NA few TRBJ1-2 TRBV11-2 TGTGCCAGCAGCTTAGGGGGCGACCTACGCGGCTACACCTTC CASSLGGDLRGYTF
NA NA TRBJ2-1 TRBV6-2/TRBV6-3 TGTGTCAGTTGTATTAGCGGCAGCTCCTACAATGAGCAGTTCTTC CVSCISGSSYNEQFF
NA many TRBJ2-2 TRBV24-1 TGTGCCACCAGTGATTTTGAGGGTTTTCGCGCCGGGGAGCTGTTTTTT CATSDFEGFRAGELFF
TRBD2 many TRBJ2-1 TRBV20-1 TGCAGTGCTAGAGATCCAACTAGCGCATACAATGAGCAGTTCTTC CSARDPTSAYNEQFF
TRBD2 many TRBJ2-3 TRBV9 TGTGCCAGCAGCGTAGAAAGAGCGGGGCCAGATACGCAGTATTTT CASSVERAGPDTQYF
TRBD1 many TRBJ1-4 TRBV9 TGTGCCAGCAGCGTTGCAGGGGGCACGACTAATGAAAAACTGTTTTTT CASSVAGGTTNEKLFF
NA NA TRBJ2-3 TRBV5-1 TGCGCCAGCAGCTGGACAGATAGCACAGATACGCAGTATTTT CASSWTDSTDTQYF
TRBD1 few TRBJ1-5 TRBV7-2 TGTGCCAGCAGCCGACGACAGGGTGATCAGCCCCAGCATTTT CASSRRQGDQPQHF
TRBD2 few TRBJ2-5 TRBV9 TGTGCCAGCAGCGTGGGACTAGCGGGGGTCGAGGAGACCCAGTACTTC CASSVGLAGVEETQYF
NA NA TRBJ2-3 TRBV20-1 TGCAGTGCCTCACCCAGGGGAACAGATACGCAGTGTTTT CSASPRGTDTQCF